A single sample is the source of the 19 T cell receptor beta chains below, sequenced in a study of T cells in Graves' hyperthyroidism and ophthalmopathy. Researchers took RNA transcripts and amplified the TCR beta CDR3 regions from them. HTBI primers were used for first-round RT-PCR of the TCR CDR3. From the multiplex PCR reads, TCRdb called clonotypes with MiXCR, one entry per CDR3 protein. Among 300,000 or so distinct CDR3 sequences listed, roughly 20% were seen once. Sequencing was performed on blood. These receptors were obtained from a woman in her 50s with Graves' hyperthyroidism.

The chain links TRBV19 to TRBJ2-2; D possibly corresponds to TRBD1 (6 bases). V lost 3 bases and J lost 0, with 11 bases in between. The CDR3 contains 16 residues. Per the germline V gene, CDR1 is LNHDA and CDR2 is SQIVND (reference sequence). The CDR3 nucleotides are TGTGCCAGTAGTATGCCCGGGACACCGAACACCGGGGAGCTGTTTTTT. Translated, it gives CASSMPGTPNTGELFF.

With respect to this clonotype: This may be a read error, as it is one base from a much larger clone. The V gene is TRBV6-1, the J gene TRBJ2-4; D may be TRBD2 (6 bases). The CDR3 covers 14 residues. Germline assignment: CDR1 MNHNS and CDR2 SASEGT. The CDR3 here is CTSGVWGVKNIQYF. DNA of the CDR3: TGTACCAGCGGTGTTTGGGGGGTCAAAAACATTCAGTACTTC.

There are many counts of this clonotype. This chain joins TRBV28 and TRBJ2-1; D is uncertain. The V end lost 5 bases, the J end lost 0 bases, and 26 bases lay between the germline ends. Germline values: CDR1 MDHEN, CDR2 SYDVKM. CDR3 length: 20 amino acids. CDR3 loop: CASSLKYVRIEYSSYNEQFF. DNA of the CDR3: TGTGCCAGCAGTCTCAAGTATGTGAGAATCGAATATAGCTCCTACAATGAGCAGTTCTTC.

Only a few counts were recorded for this clonotype. The V gene is TRBV12-3 or TRBV12-4, the J gene TRBJ2-2; 10 bases are a match to TRBD2. Losses at the gene ends were 3 bases for V and 5 bases for J; bases not matched to a gene: 6. The CDR3 is 16 residues long. The CDR3, as DNA: TGTGCCAGCAGTTTTCACAGCGGGGGGGCGACCGGGGAGCTGTTTTTT. It yields the protein CASSFHSGGATGELFF.

The rearrangement uses TRBV30 and TRBJ2-3; 7 bases agree with TRBD1. Trimming at V came to 0 bases and at J to 4 bases, leaving 10 bases not matched to a gene. The germline gives CDR1 GTSNPN, CDR2 SVGIG (reference sequence). This CDR3 contains 16 residues. The CDR3 sequence: CAWSVLGRGFADTQYF. DNA for the CDR3: TGTGCCTGGAGTGTACTGGGCAGGGGGTTCGCAGATACGCAGTATTTT. The full variable domain, with the rest looked up from reference TRBV30 and TRBJ2-3, is SQTIHQWPATLVQPVGSPLSLECTVEGTSNPNLYWYRQAAGRGLQLLFYSVGIGQISSEVPQNLSASRPQDRQFILSSKKLLLSDSGFYLCAWSVLGRGFADTQYFGPGTRLTVL.

This clonotype showed up just a few times. The rearrangement uses TRBV13 and TRBJ2-3; D gene uncertain. The V gene lost 6 bases and the J gene lost 2 bases, with 9 bases spanning the gap. Germline V gene data show CDR1 as PRHDT and CDR2 as FYEKMQ (reference sequence). The CDR3 is 13 residues long. The CDR3 sequence: CASRGPATDTQYF. DNA for the CDR3: TGTGCCAGCAGAGGTCCCGCCACAGATACGCAGTATTTT. The full variable domain, its missing parts supplied by reference TRBV13 and TRBJ2-3, is AAGVIQSPRHLIKEKRETATLKCYPIPRHDTVYWYQQGPGQDPQFLISFYEKMQSDKGSIPDRFSAQQFSDYHSELNMSSLELGDSALYFCASRGPATDTQYFGPGTRLTVL.

The V call is TRBV11-2, the J call TRBJ2-2, with 9 nucleotides matching TRBD1. The J segment lost 7 bases and the V segment lost 5 bases, leaving 5 bases of the junction unmatched. This CDR3 comprises 14 residues. The germline CDR1 and CDR2 sequences are SGHAT and FQNNGV. The CDR3 sequence is CASSAGQGIGELFF. CDR3 nucleotides: TGTGCCAGCAGCGCCGGACAGGGGATCGGGGAGCTGTTTTTT.

This clonotype was counted many times. The chain recombines TRBV3-1 with TRBJ2-1, with TRBD2 as a possible D gene (6 bases). The V end was cut by 4 bases, the J end by 6 bases, with 16 bases between. This CDR3 contains 15 residues. Germline V gives CDR1 LGHDT, CDR2 YNNKEL (reference sequence). CDR3 bases: TGTGCCAGCAGCCTGGTTGGAGGGTCCGCCAATGAGCAGTTCTTC. The encoded protein is CASSLVGGSANEQFF.

Ten or more counts support this clonotype. The chain carries TRBV5-1 and TRBJ2-3; D gene unclear. Per germline, CDR1 SGHRS and CDR2 YFSETQ. The CDR3 covers 14 residues. Trimming left V 4 bases short and J 4 bases short, with 13 bases between. In DNA form, the CDR3 reads TGCGCCAGCAGCGCTGGAATCGTGGCAGATACGCAGTATTTT. Its protein is CASSAGIVADTQYF.

This chain uses TRBV4-1 with TRBJ2-1, with TRBD1 identical over 10 bases. The V segment lost 5 bases and the J segment 9 bases; nucleotides outside the gene matches: 13. This CDR3 has 16 amino acids. Germline V lookup: CDR1 MGHRA, CDR2 YSYEKL. CDR3 DNA sequence: TGCGCCAGCAGCGCTCGACAGGGGGCGCGATCAAGTGAGCAGTTCTTC. It is translated as CASSARQGARSSEQFF.

This chain joins TRBV5-1 and TRBJ1-1; 9 bases agree with TRBD1. CDR3 length: 17 amino acids. CDR1 is SGHRS, CDR2 YFSETQ, per germline. V trimming: 4 bases; J trimming: 4 bases; junction bases outside the gene matches: 14. For the CDR3, the DNA is TGCGCCAGCAGCCCGAGACCGGGACAGGGAGTGGGCACTGAAGCTTTCTTT. Its protein is CASSPRPGQGVGTEAFF. Complete variable domain (other parts from reference TRBV5-1 and TRBJ1-1): KAGVTQTPRYLIKTRGQQVTLSCSPISGHRSVSWYQQTPGQGLQFLFEYFSETQRNKGNFPGRFSGRQFSNSRSEMNVSTLELGDSALYLCASSPRPGQGVGTEAFFGQGTRLTVV.

The chain's CDR3 is CASSQDAGSSYEQYV. Here the CDR3 DNA reads TGCGCCAGCAGCCAAGATGCAGGGAGCTCCTACGAGCAGTACGTC. The genes are TRBV4-1 and TRBJ2-7; TRBD1 or TRBD2 may be the D gene (5 bases each). Germline V CDR1 and CDR2: MGHRA, YSYEKL. The CDR3 is made up of 15 amino acids. V was shortened by 0 bases and J by 0 bases, with 9 bases between the two germline ends.

This clonotype was picked up many times. This chain joins TRBV28 and TRBJ2-7; no clear D. This CDR3 region has 14 residues. CDR1 and CDR2 from the germline V gene are MDHEN and SYDVKM. With 7 bases removed from V and 1 base from J, the gap between germline ends came to 14 bases. The CDR3 here is CASIPSQESYEQYF. The CDR3 nucleotides are TGTGCCAGCATCCCGTCCCAGGAGTCCTACGAGCAGTACTTC.

This clonotype occurred many times. The V and J genes are TRBV29-1 and TRBJ1-1, with 9 bases matching TRBD1. From germline, CDR1 is SQVTM and CDR2 ANQGSEA. J was trimmed by 3 bases and V by 7 bases; bases with no gene match: 6. The CDR3 extends over 13 amino acids. Here the CDR3 DNA reads TGCAGCGCTCTGGGACAGGGAGACACTGAAGCTTTCTTT. It codes for CSALGQGDTEAFF.

Ten or more counts support this clonotype. The chain couples TRBV5-1 to TRBJ1-2; tentative D call: TRBD1 (5 bases). The germline V gene has CDR1 SGHRS and CDR2 YFSETQ. The V end was cut by 0 bases, the J end by 8 bases, with 8 bases between. The CDR3 totals 12 residues. The CDR3 sequence is CASSLAGDGYTF. The DNA of the CDR3 is TGCGCCAGCAGCTTGGCCGGGGACGGCTACACCTTC.

Ten or more counts support this clonotype. This chain's CDR3 is CASTQGLNTEAFF. CDR3 sequence (DNA): TGTGCCAGCACCCAAGGGCTGAACACTGAAGCTTTCTTT. J is TRBJ1-1 and V is TRBV11-2; D is ambiguous. CDR3 length: 13 amino acids. Germline loops: CDR1 SGHAT, CDR2 FQNNGV. The V end lost 7 bases, the J end lost 0 bases, and 9 bases lay between the germline ends. Filled out from reference TRBV11-2 and TRBJ1-1, the complete variable domain reads EAGVAQSPRYKIIEKRQSVAFWCNPISGHATLYWYQQILGQGPKLLIQFQNNGVVDDSQLPKDRFSAERLKGVDSTLKIQPAKLEDSAVYLCASTQGLNTEAFFGQGTRLTVV.

This clonotype was found a few times. This sequence joins TRBV19 and TRBJ2-5; 8 nucleotides line up with TRBD1. This CDR3 contains 14 residues. Losses at the gene ends were 9 bases for V and 5 bases for J; bases not matched to a gene: 11. Per germline, CDR1 LNHDA and CDR2 SQIVND (reference sequence). The CDR3 coding sequence is TGTGCCAGCGGGGACAGGATTTGGCCGGAGACCCAGTACTTC. Protein sequence: CASGDRIWPETQYF.

This clonotype was seen ten or more times. This sequence joins TRBV2 and TRBJ2-7, with TRBD2 identical over 9 bases. With V trimmed by 0 bases and J by 0 bases, 3 bases remained unmatched. The germline V gene encodes CDR1 SNHLY and CDR2 FYNNEI. This CDR3 spans 16 amino acids. As DNA, the CDR3 is TGTGCCAGCAGTGAAGCGCTAGCGGGGACCTCCTACGAGCAGTACGTC. As protein: CASSEALAGTSYEQYV.

This clonotype was counted ten times or more. The chain is built from TRBV28 and TRBJ2-4, with D perhaps TRBD1 or TRBD2 (5 bases each). This CDR3 contains 13 residues. The V end was cut by 4 bases, the J end by 8 bases, with 12 bases between. Germline CDR1 is MDHEN and CDR2 is SYDVKM. The CDR3 nucleotides read TGTGCCAGCAGTTCAGGGAGCGGAGACATTCAGTACTTC. Its protein is CASSSGSGDIQYF.